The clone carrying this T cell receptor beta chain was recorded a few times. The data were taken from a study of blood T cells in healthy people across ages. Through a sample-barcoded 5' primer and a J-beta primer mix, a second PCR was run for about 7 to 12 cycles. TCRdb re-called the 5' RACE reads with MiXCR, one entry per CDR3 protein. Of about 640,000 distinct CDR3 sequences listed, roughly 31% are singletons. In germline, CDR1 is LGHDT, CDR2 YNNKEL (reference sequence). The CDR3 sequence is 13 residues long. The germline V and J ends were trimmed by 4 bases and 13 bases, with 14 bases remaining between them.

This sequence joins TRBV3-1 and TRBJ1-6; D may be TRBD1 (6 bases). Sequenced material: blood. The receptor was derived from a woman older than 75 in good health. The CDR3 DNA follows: TGTGCCAGCAGCCCACCCCAAAGGGGGCCCCTCCACTTT. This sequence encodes CASSPPQRGPLHF.